Below, 15 T cell receptor beta chains from the same sample are listed, as sequenced in a study of tumor and adjacent non-tumor tissue in lung cancer. RNA was extracted from bulk tissue without any cell sorting. Three rounds of nested PCR, following a modified ARM-PCR protocol, produced the TCRbeta library. TCRdb re-called the multiplex PCR reads through MiXCR, storing one row per CDR3 protein. The sample shows some 74,000 distinct CDR3 sequences, over 55% of them seen only once. The sequenced sample consisted of lung tumor tissue. These receptors came from a woman aged 40-49 years with non-small cell lung cancer.

This clonotype was seen at least ten times. The rearrangement joins TRBV6-1 to TRBJ1-3; 7 nucleotides match TRBD1. Germline CDR1 MNHNS, CDR2 SASEGT. The CDR3 is 13 residues long. V shed 10 bases and J 2 bases; nucleotides not matched to a gene: 5. This chain's CDR3 is CATRTGAGNTIYF. The CDR3 nucleotides read TGTGCCACCCGGACAGGCGCTGGAAACACCATATATTTT.

A note on this clonotype: A read error may account for a junction end that differs from germline. The rearrangement links TRBV5-1 to TRBJ2-6; possible D gene TRBD1, 6 bases. The CDR3 runs to 14 residues. In germline, CDR1 is SGHRS, CDR2 YFSETQ. The CDR3 loop reads CTSSRGSGANALTF. In DNA form, the CDR3 reads TGCACCAGCAGTAGGGGCTCAGGGGCCAACGCCCTGACTTTC.

The CDR3 DNA reads as TGTGCCGACAGCACTGTTTCCTGCCTAGAGCGCAGCAATCAGCCCCAGCATTTT. It specifies CADSTVSCLERSNQPQHF. V is TRBV11-2 and J is TRBJ1-5; D is perhaps TRBD1 (5 bases). This CDR3 contains 18 residues. With 11 bases removed from V and 1 base from J, the gap between germline ends came to 27 bases. The germline V gene has CDR1 SGHAT and CDR2 FQNNGV.

This chain uses TRBV25-1 with TRBJ2-1; 7 nucleotides align to TRBD1. The CDR3 has 15 amino acids. Germline V gene data show CDR1 as MGHDK and CDR2 as SYGVNS. V lost 2 bases, J lost 6 bases, and 7 bases stayed unmatched. The CDR3 protein is CASSESGDSCNEQFF. The DNA for the CDR3 is TGTGCCAGCAGTGAAAGTGGGGACAGCTGCAATGAGCAGTTCTTC.

This clonotype has only one observation. This CDR3 fails to terminate in the conserved phenylalanine or tryptophan, so it likely reflects a read error. Because the CDR3's place on the DNA is in doubt, the DNA is left out and the CDR3 is given as listed by TCRdb. This chain connects TRBV6-1 to TRBJ2-7; the listed D gene, TRBD2, was not tested against the DNA. Germline loops: CDR1 MNHNS, CDR2 SASEGT. From its first to its last residue, the CDR3 has 15 amino acids. The chain's CDR3 is CASRRGTDITYEQYL.

A word on this clonotype: No conserved phenylalanine or tryptophan ends this CDR3, so it is likely a read error. This chain connects TRBV28 to TRBJ1-4; TRBD1 agrees at 7 bases. CDR1 and CDR2 from the germline V gene are MDHEN and SYDVKM. The CDR3 is 14 residues long. In nucleotides, the CDR3 is TGTGCCAGCGGCTCCCGGGACAGAGGGGAAAAGCTGTTTTCT. It codes for CASGSRDRGEKLFS.

This clonotype is termed large. The rearrangement uses TRBV11-2 and TRBJ1-2; 8 bases are shared with TRBD1. The CDR3 extends over 13 amino acids. The V and J ends lost 5 bases and 6 bases, in that order; junction bases with no gene match: 5. The V gene's germline CDR1 is SGHAT and CDR2 FQNNGV. CDR3 amino acids: CASSQTGVNGYTF. The CDR3 nucleotides read TGTGCCAGCAGCCAGACAGGGGTTAATGGCTACACCTTC.

To note about this clonotype: A junction end diverges from the germline sequence, so it may reflect a read error. The chain joins TRBV12-3 or TRBV12-4 to TRBJ2-7; possibly TRBD2 for D (5 bases). The CDR3 covers 13 residues. CDR3 protein: CASSARESYEQDF. The CDR3 bases are TGTGCCAGCAGTGCTAGGGAGTCCTACGAGCAGGACTTC.

The chain employs TRBV2 and TRBJ2-3, with D perhaps TRBD2 (6 bases). This CDR3 has 13 amino acids. Germline CDR1 is SNHLY and CDR2 is FYNNEI. Trimming pared 9 bases from V and 2 bases from J, leaving 12 bases between. For the CDR3, the DNA is TGTGCCAGTGCCAGGGACTCCACAGATACGCAGTATTTT. Translating gives CASARDSTDTQYF.

Details on this clonotype: Because it lacks the conserved phenylalanine or tryptophan at the end, this CDR3 is likely a read error. The DNA is left out, because the CDR3 cannot be placed on it with certainty; the CDR3 is given as TCRdb lists it. V gene TRBV7-9 combines with J gene TRBJ2-5; the table gives TRBD1 as D, unverified against the DNA. The CDR3 adds up to 12 amino acids, both ends counted. Per germline, CDR1 SEHNR and CDR2 FQNEAQ (reference sequence). CDR3 in amino acids: CAGTASQETQYS.

Points on this clonotype: An end of the junction does not agree with germline; a read error may underlie this. The V and J genes are TRBV6-1 and TRBJ2-7; the D is unclear. Germline assignment: CDR1 MNHNS and CDR2 SASEGT. CDR3 length equals 12 residues. The CDR3 loop reads CANSLQNYEHYF. Written as DNA, the CDR3 is TGTGCCAACAGCCTACAGAACTACGAGCACTACTTC.

The chain combines TRBV11-2 with TRBJ2-7; maybe TRBD1 (5 bases). Germline lookup yields CDR1 SGHAT and CDR2 FQNNGV. Trimming cost V 5 bases and J 5 bases, with 31 bases left between them. The CDR3 has 19 residues. CDR3 sequence reads: CASSLYQGIRNKEFHEQYF. DNA of the CDR3: TGTGCCAGCAGCCTCTATCAGGGAATCCGGAACAAGGAATTCCACGAGCAGTACTTC.

The chain couples TRBV6-1 to TRBJ2-7; no clear D. With 5 bases removed from V and 11 bases from J, the gap between germline ends came to 22 bases. The germline V gene encodes CDR1 MNHNS and CDR2 SASEGT. The CDR3 loop spans 14 amino acids. The DNA of the CDR3 is TGTGCCAGCAGTAATTCACATGGGTTTTACAAGGAGTACTTC. Translated, it gives CASSNSHGFYKEYF.

With respect to this clonotype: At one end, the junction sequence differs from germline, possibly due to a read error. The V and J genes are TRBV11-2 and TRBJ2-5; the D gene is possibly TRBD2 (5 bases). Germline-derived CDR1 and CDR2 are SGHAT and FQNNGV. This CDR3 comprises 16 residues. This CDR3 reads CASSLVGPRAQETQYF. CDR3 in DNA: TGTGCCAGCAGCTTAGTTGGGCCGAGGGCACAAGAGACCCAGTATTTC. The full variable domain, in which reference TRBV11-2 and TRBJ2-5 provide the parts outside the CDR3, is EAGVAQSPRYKIIEKRQSVAFWCNPISGHATLYWYQQILGQGPKLLIQFQNNGVVDDSQLPKDRFSAERLKGVDSTLKIQPAKLEDSAVYLCASSLVGPRAQETQYFGPGTRLLVL.

V is TRBV2 and J is TRBJ1-5; TRBD1 might be the D (5 bases). The CDR3 covers 15 residues. Germline CDR1 is SNHLY and CDR2 is FYNNEI. The V end was cut by 6 bases, the J end by 0 bases, with 12 bases between. The CDR3 region is CASRATDYSNQPQHF. CDR3 DNA: TGTGCCAGCAGGGCGACAGACTATAGCAATCAGCCCCAGCATTTT.